Listed below are T cell receptor beta chains from one sample, sequenced in a study of cytomegalovirus exposure and HLA in healthy donors. The method was immunoSEQ multiplex PCR; TCRdb's version includes in-frame clones alone and lacks a portion of them. This sample's table reports 100,000 to 150,000 clones. The sequenced sample was PBMCs. These receptors came from a middle-aged man in good health and CMV-seronegative. Both conserved end residues are part of each CDR3. The order of the fields is V gene, J gene, D gene, CDR3 protein, CDR3 DNA. The D gene is left open where the match is weak.

TRBV18	TRBJ2-5	.	CASSPLGGVYQETQYF	TGTGCCAGCTCACCTCTAGGGGGGGTGTACCAAGAGACCCAGTACTTC
TRBV5-6	TRBJ1-2	.	CASSLVPSGYTF	TGTGCCAGCAGCTTGGTTCCTAGTGGCTACACCTTC
TRBV5-1	TRBJ2-5	.	CASSFYGERETQYF	TGCGCCAGCAGCTTTTACGGGGAGCGTGAGACCCAGTACTTC
TRBV27	TRBJ2-1	TRBD2	CASSLSTSGTYEQFF	TGTGCCAGCAGTTTAAGCACTAGCGGGACCTATGAGCAGTTCTTC
TRBV2	TRBJ2-3	.	CASSERLATDTQYF	TGTGCCAGCAGTGAAAGGCTAGCAACAGATACGCAGTATTTT
TRBV11-3	TRBJ2-7	.	CASSLERSSEQYF	TGTGCCAGCAGCTTAGAACGGTCTTCGGAGCAGTACTTC
TRBV6-5	TRBJ1-1	TRBD1	CASSNSGGRTEAFF	TGTGCCAGCAGTAACTCAGGGGGACGCACTGAAGCTTTCTTT
TRBV7-2	TRBJ2-7	TRBD2	CASSHAGGAGTYEQYF	TGTGCCAGCAGCCACGCGGGGGGGGCAGGGACCTACGAGCAGTACTTC
TRBV5-4	TRBJ2-2	.	CASSLTGAGELFF	TGTGCCAGCAGCCTTACGGGAGCCGGGGAGCTGTTTTTT
TRBV28	TRBJ1-2	.	CASSSGKTSNYGYTF	TGTGCCAGCAGTTCCGGGAAGACCAGTAACTATGGCTACACCTTC
TRBV13	TRBJ2-1	TRBD2	CASSSRTSGSPPYNEQFF	TGTGCCAGCAGCTCCCGGACTAGCGGGAGCCCCCCTTACAATGAGCAGTTCTTC
TRBV7-9	TRBJ2-4	.	CASSTADIQYF	TGTGCCAGCAGCACAGCTGACATTCAGTACTTC
TRBV25-1	TRBJ2-7	TRBD2	CASSSTSGGRDEQYF	TGTGCCAGCAGTTCTACTAGCGGGGGTCGAGACGAGCAGTACTTC
TRBV4-1	TRBJ1-2	.	CASSQESSRGYTF	TGCGCCAGCAGCCAAGAAAGCTCGAGAGGCTACACCTTC
TRBV7-8	TRBJ1-4	.	CASSLAKGRVNEKLFF	TGTGCCAGCAGCTTAGCGAAGGGCAGGGTTAATGAAAAACTGTTTTTT
TRBV11-3	TRBJ1-4	TRBD1	CASSFGGTGELFF	TGTGCCAGCAGCTTCGGAGGGACAGGTGAACTGTTTTTT
TRBV7-9	TRBJ2-1	TRBD2	CASSQGASGNSYNEQFF	TGTGCCAGCAGCCAAGGGGCTAGCGGCAACTCCTACAATGAGCAGTTCTTC
TRBV5-1	TRBJ2-5	TRBD2	CASSPRLAGGPEETQYF	TGCGCCAGCAGCCCCCGACTAGCGGGAGGGCCAGAAGAGACCCAGTACTTC
TRBV19	TRBJ1-5	.	CASSQSNQPQHF	TGTGCCAGTTCCCAGAGCAATCAGCCCCAGCATTTT
TRBV7-3	TRBJ2-6	TRBD1	CASSLYSQGAGANVLTF	TGTGCCAGCAGCTTATATTCGCAGGGGGCTGGGGCCAACGTCCTGACTTTC
TRBV6-6	TRBJ2-7	TRBD1	CASRGTGDEQYF	TGTGCCAGCAGGGGGACAGGGGACGAGCAGTACTTC
TRBV6-5	TRBJ1-1	.	CASSYALNLRDTEAFF	TGTGCCAGCAGTTACGCGCTTAACCTGCGGGACACTGAAGCTTTCTTT
TRBV6-1	TRBJ2-1	TRBD2	CASSPSGTSYNEQFF	TGTGCCAGCAGTCCTAGCGGGACCTCCTACAATGAGCAGTTCTTC
TRBV6-1	TRBJ1-2	TRBD1	CASSGTTGSGGYTF	TGTGCCAGCAGTGGAACGACAGGGTCGGGAGGCTACACCTTC
TRBV4-1	TRBJ1-1	.	CASSHLNTEAFF	TGCGCCAGCAGCCACCTCAACACTGAAGCTTTCTTT
TRBV7-2	TRBJ2-7	TRBD2	CASSLEASGREQYF	TGTGCCAGCAGCTTAGAGGCTAGCGGGAGGGAGCAGTACTTC
TRBV30	TRBJ2-1	.	CAWSVRGSRNNEQFF	TGTGCCTGGAGTGTACGAGGGAGCCGCAACAATGAGCAGTTCTTC
TRBV7-9	TRBJ1-2	TRBD1	CASSQGQSYGYTF	TGTGCCAGCAGCCAGGGACAGAGCTATGGCTACACCTTC
TRBV14	TRBJ1-2	.	CASSPGAPGGGYGYTF	TGTGCCAGCAGCCCAGGGGCCCCCGGCGGGGGCTATGGCTACACCTTC
TRBV5-8	TRBJ2-1	TRBD2	CASSLGLAGDNEQFF	TGTGCCAGCAGCTTGGGACTAGCGGGAGACAATGAGCAGTTCTTC
TRBV27	TRBJ1-5	.	CASSTTGNSNQPQHF	TGTGCCAGCAGCACTACAGGGAATAGCAATCAGCCCCAGCATTTT
TRBV10-3	TRBJ2-3	TRBD2	CAISEGLAGSTDTQYF	TGTGCCATCAGTGAGGGACTAGCGGGGTCCACAGATACGCAGTATTTT
TRBV27	TRBJ2-7	TRBD2	CASSLRTSGSSEQYF	TGTGCCAGCAGTCTGAGGACTAGCGGGAGTTCCGAGCAGTACTTC
TRBV27	TRBJ2-1	TRBD2	CASSTLAGSYNEQFF	TGTGCCAGCAGTACACTAGCGGGAAGTTACAATGAGCAGTTCTTC
TRBV7-6	TRBJ2-1	TRBD2	CASSYGLADYNEQFF	TGTGCCAGCAGTTACGGACTAGCGGACTACAATGAGCAGTTCTTC
TRBV7-9	TRBJ2-7	TRBD1	CASSQGQGFDEQYF	TGTGCCAGCAGCCAGGGACAGGGCTTCGACGAGCAGTACTTC
TRBV30	TRBJ2-2	TRBD1	CAWSVFRTGDTGELFF	TGTGCCTGGAGTGTATTTCGGACAGGGGACACCGGGGAGCTGTTTTTT
TRBV4-1	TRBJ2-7	.	CASSHVGEGWTYEQYF	TGCGCCAGCAGCCACGTTGGAGAAGGCTGGACCTACGAGCAGTACTTC
TRBV11-3	TRBJ1-2	.	CASSQGGNYGYTF	TGTGCCAGCAGCCAGGGAGGAAACTATGGCTACACCTTC
TRBV10-3	TRBJ2-1	.	CAISPLLGRSYNEQFF	TGTGCCATCAGTCCCCTCTTGGGGAGGTCCTACAATGAGCAGTTCTTC
TRBV4-1	TRBJ2-3	TRBD2	CASSRPAGSTDTQYF	TGCGCCAGCAGCCGCCCAGCGGGAAGCACAGATACGCAGTATTTT